This TCR beta chain is drawn from a study of PD-1 blockade in classical Hodgkin lymphoma. As for the study in general: Nivolumab was given intravenously to patients at 3 mg/kg every 2 weeks.

Time point defined: cycle 4 day 1 (C4D1), after 5 to 7 weeks of nivolumab. Brentuximab vedotin exposure varied, and every patient relapsed after autologous stem cell transplantation. In the case of this clone: Antigen unknown.

Germline CDR1 is LNHDA and CDR2 is SQIVND (reference sequence). This CDR3 contains 15 residues. V lost 7 bases, J lost 6 bases, and 19 bases lay in between. Using immunoSEQ multiplex PCR, the repertoire was profiled, and TCRdb retains in-frame clones only, with some absent. The sample yields over 85,000 clones, roughly 91% seen once. Findings and caveats of the study: Significantly greater TCR diversity emerged by C4D1 in CD4+ cells but not CD8+ cells. Healthy donors were reported to have higher baseline TCR diversity than newly diagnosed patients. Nivolumab starters within 1 year of ASCT were excluded.

This chain connects TRBV19 to TRBJ2-1; D may be TRBD1 (6 bases). This clonotype originated in a human donor with classical Hodgkin lymphoma. Sample: peripheral blood mononuclear cells (PBMCs), taken before the fourth cycle of nivolumab. DNA of the CDR3: TGTGCCAGTAAGACAGGTTCAGACTTGCTCAATGAGCAGTTCTTC. Translated: CASKTGSDLLNEQFF.